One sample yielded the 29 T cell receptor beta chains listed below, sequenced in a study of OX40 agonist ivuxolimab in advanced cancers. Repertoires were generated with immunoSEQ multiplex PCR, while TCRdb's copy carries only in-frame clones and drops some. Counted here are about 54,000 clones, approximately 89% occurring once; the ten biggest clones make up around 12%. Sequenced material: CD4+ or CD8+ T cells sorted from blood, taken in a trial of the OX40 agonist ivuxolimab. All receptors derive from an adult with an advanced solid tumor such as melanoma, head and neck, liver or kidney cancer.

CDR3 protein: CATSGGSSGANVLTF. The CDR3 coding sequence is TGTGCCACCAGCGGGGGGAGCTCTGGGGCCAACGTCCTGACTTTC. The chain couples TRBV2 to TRBJ2-6, with 9 bases fitting TRBD2. Germline V gene lookup returns CDR1 SNHLY and CDR2 FYNNEI. V shed 10 bases, J shed 0 bases, and the junction held 4 bases outside the gene matches. There are 15 residues in the CDR3.

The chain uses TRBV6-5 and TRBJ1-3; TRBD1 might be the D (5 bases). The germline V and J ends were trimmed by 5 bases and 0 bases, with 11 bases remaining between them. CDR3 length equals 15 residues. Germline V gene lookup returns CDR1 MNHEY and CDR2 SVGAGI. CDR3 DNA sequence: TGTGCCAGCAGTAGATCAGGGCTCTCTGGAAACACCATATATTTT. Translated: CASSRSGLSGNTIYF.

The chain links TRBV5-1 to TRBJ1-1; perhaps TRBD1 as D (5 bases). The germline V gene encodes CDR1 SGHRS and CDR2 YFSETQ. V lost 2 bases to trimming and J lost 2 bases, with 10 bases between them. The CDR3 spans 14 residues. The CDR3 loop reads CASSFSGGNTEAFF. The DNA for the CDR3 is TGCGCCAGCAGCTTTTCCGGGGGAAACACTGAAGCTTTCTTT.

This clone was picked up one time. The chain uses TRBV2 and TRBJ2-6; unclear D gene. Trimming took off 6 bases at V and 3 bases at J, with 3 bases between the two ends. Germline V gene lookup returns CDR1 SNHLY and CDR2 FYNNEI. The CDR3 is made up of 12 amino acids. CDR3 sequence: CASRGGANVLTF. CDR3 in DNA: TGTGCCAGCAGGGGTGGGGCCAACGTCCTGACTTTC.

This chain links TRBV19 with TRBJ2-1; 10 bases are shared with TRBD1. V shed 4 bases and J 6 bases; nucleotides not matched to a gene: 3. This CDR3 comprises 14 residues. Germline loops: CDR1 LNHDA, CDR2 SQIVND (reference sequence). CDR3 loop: CASSKGTGVNEQFF. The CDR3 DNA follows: TGTGCCAGTAGTAAGGGGACAGGGGTCAATGAGCAGTTCTTC.

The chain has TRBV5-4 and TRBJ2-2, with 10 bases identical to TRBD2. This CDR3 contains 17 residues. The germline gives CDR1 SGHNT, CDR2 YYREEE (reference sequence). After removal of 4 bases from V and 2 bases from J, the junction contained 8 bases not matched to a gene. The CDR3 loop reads CASSGTLAGGNTGELFF. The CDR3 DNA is TGTGCCAGCAGCGGGACCTTAGCGGGAGGCAACACCGGGGAGCTGTTTTTT.

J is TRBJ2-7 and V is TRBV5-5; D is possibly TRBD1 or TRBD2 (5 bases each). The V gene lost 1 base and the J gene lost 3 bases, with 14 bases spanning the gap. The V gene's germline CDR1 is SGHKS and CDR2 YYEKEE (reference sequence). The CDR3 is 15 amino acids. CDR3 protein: CASSLTRETDYEQYF. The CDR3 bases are TGTGCCAGCAGCTTGACCAGGGAGACGGACTACGAGCAGTACTTC.

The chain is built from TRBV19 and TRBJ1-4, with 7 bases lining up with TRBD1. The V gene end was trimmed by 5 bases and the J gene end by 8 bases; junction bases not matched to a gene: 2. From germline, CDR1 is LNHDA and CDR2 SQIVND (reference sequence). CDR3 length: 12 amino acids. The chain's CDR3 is CASSVDREKLFF. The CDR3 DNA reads TGTGCCAGTAGTGTGGACAGGGAAAAACTGTTTTTT.

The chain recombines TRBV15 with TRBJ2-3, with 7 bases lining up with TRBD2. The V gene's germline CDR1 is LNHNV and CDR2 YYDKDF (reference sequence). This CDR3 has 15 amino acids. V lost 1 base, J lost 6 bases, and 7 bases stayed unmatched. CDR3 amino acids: CATSRGTGGSDTQYF. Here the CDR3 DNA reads TGTGCCACCAGCAGAGGAACAGGCGGGAGTGATACGCAGTATTTT.

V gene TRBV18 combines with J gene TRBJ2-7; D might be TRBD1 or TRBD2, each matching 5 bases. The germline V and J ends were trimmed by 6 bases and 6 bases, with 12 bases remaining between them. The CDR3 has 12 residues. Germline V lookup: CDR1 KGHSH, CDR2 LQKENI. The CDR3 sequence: CASSRDPAEQYF. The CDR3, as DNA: TGTGCCAGCTCTAGGGACCCGGCCGAGCAGTACTTC. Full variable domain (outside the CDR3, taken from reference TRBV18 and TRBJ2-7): NAGVMQNPRHLVRRRGQEARLRCSPMKGHSHVYWYRQLPEEGLKFMVYLQKENIIDESGMPKERFSAEFPKEGPSILRIQQVVRGDSAAYFCASSRDPAEQYFGPGTRLTVT.

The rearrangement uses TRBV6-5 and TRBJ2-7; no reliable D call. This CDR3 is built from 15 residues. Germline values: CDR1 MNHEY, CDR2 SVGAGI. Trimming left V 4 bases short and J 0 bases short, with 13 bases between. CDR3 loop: CASSSYYVGSYEQYF. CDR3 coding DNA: TGTGCCAGCAGTTCATATTACGTAGGCTCCTACGAGCAGTACTTC.

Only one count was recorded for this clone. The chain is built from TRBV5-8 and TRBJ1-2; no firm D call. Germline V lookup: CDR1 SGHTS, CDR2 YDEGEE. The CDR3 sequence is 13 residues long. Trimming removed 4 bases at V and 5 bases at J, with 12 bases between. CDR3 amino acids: CASSPQDVYGYTF. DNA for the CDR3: TGTGCCAGCAGCCCCCAGGACGTTTATGGCTACACCTTC.

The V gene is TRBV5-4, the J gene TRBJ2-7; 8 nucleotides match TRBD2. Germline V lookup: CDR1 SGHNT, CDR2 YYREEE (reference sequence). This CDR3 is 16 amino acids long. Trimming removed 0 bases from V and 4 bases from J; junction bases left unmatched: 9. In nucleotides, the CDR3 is TGTGCCAGCAGCTTGGGTAGTGTAGCGGGGATTTACGAGCAGTACTTC. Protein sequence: CASSLGSVAGIYEQYF.

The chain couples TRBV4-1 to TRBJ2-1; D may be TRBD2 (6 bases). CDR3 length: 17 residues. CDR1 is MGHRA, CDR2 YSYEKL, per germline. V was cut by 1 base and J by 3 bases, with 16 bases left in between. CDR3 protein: CASSQGKSTSRYNEQFF. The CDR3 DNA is TGCGCCAGCAGCCAAGGGAAGTCGACTAGTCGCTACAATGAGCAGTTCTTC.

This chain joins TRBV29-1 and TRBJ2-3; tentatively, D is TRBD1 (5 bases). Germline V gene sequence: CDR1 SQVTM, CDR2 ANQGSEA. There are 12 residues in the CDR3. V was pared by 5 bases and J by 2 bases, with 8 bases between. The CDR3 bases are TGCAGCGTTCAGGGTGCCACAGATACGCAGTATTTT. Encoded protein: CSVQGATDTQYF.

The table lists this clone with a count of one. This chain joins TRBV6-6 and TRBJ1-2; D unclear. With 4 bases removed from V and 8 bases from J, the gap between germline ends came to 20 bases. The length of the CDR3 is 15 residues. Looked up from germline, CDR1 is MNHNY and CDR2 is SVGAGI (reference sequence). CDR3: CASSLAGSDAVGYTF. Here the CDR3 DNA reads TGTGCCAGCAGTTTGGCAGGTTCAGATGCTGTCGGCTACACCTTC.

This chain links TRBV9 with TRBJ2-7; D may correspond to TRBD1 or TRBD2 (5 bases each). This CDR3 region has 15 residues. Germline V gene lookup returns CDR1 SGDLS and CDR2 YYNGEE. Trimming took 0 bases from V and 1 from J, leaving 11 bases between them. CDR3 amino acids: CASSVGMGPSYEQYF. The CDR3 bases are TGTGCCAGCAGCGTAGGGATGGGACCTTCCTACGAGCAGTACTTC.

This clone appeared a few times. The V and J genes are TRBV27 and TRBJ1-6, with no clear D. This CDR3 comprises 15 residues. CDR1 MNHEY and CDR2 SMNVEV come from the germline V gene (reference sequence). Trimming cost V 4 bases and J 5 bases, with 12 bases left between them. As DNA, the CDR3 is TGTGCCAGCAGTTCCCGCGCAAGGGATAATTCACCCCTCCACTTT. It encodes CASSSRARDNSPLHF.

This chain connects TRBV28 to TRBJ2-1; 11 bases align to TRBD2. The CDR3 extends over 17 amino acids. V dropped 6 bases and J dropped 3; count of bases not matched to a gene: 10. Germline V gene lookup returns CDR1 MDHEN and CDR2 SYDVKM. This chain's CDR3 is CASSAMGLAALYNEQFF. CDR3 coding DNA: TGTGCCAGCAGCGCCATGGGACTAGCGGCCCTCTACAATGAGCAGTTCTTC.

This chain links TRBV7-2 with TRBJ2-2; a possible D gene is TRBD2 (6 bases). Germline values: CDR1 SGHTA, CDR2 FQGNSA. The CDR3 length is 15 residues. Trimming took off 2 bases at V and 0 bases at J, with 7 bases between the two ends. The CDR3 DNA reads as TGTGCCAGCAGCTTACGGGGGACGAACACCGGGGAGCTGTTTTTT. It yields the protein CASSLRGTNTGELFF.

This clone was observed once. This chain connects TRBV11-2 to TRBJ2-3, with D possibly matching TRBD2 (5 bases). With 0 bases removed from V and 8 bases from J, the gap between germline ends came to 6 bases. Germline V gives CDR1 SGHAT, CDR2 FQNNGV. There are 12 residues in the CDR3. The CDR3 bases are TGTGCCAGCAGCTTAGACCGGGGTACGCAGTATTTT. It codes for CASSLDRGTQYF.

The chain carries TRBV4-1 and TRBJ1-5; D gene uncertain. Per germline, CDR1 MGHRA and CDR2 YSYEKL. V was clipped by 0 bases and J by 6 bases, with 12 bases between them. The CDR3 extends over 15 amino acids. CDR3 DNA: TGCGCCAGCAGCCAAGAGCCCGGGCGGGGTCAGCCCCAGCATTTT. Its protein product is CASSQEPGRGQPQHF.

The DNA of the CDR3 is TGTGCCAGCAGTTACACTTTCGGACAGGGGGATACGCAGTATTTT. The encoded protein is CASSYTFGQGDTQYF. The V call is TRBV6-5, the J call TRBJ2-3, with TRBD1 matching 9 bases. The CDR3 runs 15 residues. After removal of 2 bases from V and 6 bases from J, the junction contained 6 bases not matched to a gene. The germline gives CDR1 MNHEY, CDR2 SVGAGI.

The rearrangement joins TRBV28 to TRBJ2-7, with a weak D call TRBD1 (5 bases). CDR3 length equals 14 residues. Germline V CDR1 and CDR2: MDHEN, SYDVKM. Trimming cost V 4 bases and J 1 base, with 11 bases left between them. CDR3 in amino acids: CASSSVRQSYEQYF. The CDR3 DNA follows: TGTGCCAGCAGTTCCGTAAGACAGTCCTACGAGCAGTACTTC.

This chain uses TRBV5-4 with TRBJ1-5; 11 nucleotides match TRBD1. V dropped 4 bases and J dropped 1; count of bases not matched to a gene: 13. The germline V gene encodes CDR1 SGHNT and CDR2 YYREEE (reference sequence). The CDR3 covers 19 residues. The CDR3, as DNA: TGTGCCAGCAGCCGTTTCCGGGACAGGGGGATCATGAGCAATCAGCCCCAGCATTTT. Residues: CASSRFRDRGIMSNQPQHF.

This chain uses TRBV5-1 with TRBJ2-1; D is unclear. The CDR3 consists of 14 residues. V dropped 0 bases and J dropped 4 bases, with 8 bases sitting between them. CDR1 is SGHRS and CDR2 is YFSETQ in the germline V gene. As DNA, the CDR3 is TGCGCCAGCAGCTTGGGTGGGTTATACAATGAGCAGTTCTTC. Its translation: CASSLGGLYNEQFF.

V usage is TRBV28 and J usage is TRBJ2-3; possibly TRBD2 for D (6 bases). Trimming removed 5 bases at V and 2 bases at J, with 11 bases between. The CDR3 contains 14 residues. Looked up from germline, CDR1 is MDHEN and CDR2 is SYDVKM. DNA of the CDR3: TGTGCCAGCAGTAGACGGAGGGTCACAGATACGCAGTATTTT. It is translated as CASSRRRVTDTQYF.

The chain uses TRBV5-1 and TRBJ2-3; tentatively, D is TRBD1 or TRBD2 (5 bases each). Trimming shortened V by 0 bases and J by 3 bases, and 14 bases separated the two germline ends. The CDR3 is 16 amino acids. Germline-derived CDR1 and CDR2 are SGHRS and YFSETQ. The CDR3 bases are TGCGCCAGCAGCTTGGCTTGGGGGAGCGTTACAGATACGCAGTATTTT. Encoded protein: CASSLAWGSVTDTQYF.

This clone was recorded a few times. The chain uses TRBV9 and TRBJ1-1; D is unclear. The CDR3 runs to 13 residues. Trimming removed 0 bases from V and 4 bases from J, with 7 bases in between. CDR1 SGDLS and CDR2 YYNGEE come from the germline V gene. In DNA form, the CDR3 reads TGTGCCAGCAGCGTAGTTATGGGCACTGAAGCTTTCTTT. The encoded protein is CASSVVMGTEAFF. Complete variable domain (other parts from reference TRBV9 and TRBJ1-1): DSGVTQTPKHLITATGQRVTLRCSPRSGDLSVYWYQQSLDQGLQFLIQYYNGEERAKGNILERFSAQQFPDLHSELNLSSLELGDSALYFCASSVVMGTEAFFGQGTRLTVV.